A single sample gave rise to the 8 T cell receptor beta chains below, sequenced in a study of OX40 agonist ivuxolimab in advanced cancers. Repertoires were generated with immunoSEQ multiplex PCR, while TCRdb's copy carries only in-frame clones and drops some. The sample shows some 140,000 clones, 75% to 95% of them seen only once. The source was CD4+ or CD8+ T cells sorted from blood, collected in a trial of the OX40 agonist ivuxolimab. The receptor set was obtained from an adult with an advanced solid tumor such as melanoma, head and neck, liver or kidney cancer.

The DNA of the CDR3 is TGCAGCGGAGGGACGAACACTGAAGCTTTCTTT. Its protein product is CSGGTNTEAFF. The chain combines TRBV29-1 with TRBJ1-1; maybe TRBD1 (5 bases). This CDR3 has 11 residues. Germline CDR1 and CDR2: SQVTM and ANQGSEA. Trimming left V 7 bases short and J 1 base short, with 7 bases between.

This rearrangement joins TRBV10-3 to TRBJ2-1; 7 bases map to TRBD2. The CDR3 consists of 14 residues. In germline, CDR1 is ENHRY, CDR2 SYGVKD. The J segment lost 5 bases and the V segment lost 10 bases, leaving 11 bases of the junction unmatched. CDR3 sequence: CATSERDLHNEQFF. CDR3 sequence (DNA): TGTGCCACTTCTGAGCGGGATTTGCACAATGAGCAGTTCTTC.

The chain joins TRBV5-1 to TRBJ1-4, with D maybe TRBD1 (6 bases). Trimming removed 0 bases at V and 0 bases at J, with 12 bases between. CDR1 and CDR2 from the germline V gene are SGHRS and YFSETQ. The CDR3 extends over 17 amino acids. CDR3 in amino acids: CASSLGPGAATNEKLFF. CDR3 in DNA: TGCGCCAGCAGCTTGGGACCGGGGGCTGCAACTAATGAAAAACTGTTTTTT.

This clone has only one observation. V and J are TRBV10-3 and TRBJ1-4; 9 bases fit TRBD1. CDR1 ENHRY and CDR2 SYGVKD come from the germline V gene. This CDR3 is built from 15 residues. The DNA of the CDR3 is TGTGCGACGCAGAGGCCGGGACAGGGTAATGAAAAACTGTTTTTT. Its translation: CATQRPGQGNEKLFF.

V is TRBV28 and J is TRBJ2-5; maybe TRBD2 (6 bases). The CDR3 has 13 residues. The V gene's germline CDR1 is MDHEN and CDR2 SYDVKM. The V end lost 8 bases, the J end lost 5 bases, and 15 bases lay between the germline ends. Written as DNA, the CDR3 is TGTGCCAGCTTGAAGAGCGGGTCGGAGACCCAGTACTTC. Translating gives CASLKSGSETQYF.

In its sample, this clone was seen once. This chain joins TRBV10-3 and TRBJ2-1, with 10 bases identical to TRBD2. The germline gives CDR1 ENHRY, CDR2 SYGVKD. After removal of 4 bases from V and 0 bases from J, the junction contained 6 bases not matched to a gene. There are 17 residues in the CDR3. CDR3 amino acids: CAISVGTSASSYNEQFF. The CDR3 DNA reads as TGTGCCATCAGTGTAGGGACTAGCGCCAGCTCCTACAATGAGCAGTTCTTC.

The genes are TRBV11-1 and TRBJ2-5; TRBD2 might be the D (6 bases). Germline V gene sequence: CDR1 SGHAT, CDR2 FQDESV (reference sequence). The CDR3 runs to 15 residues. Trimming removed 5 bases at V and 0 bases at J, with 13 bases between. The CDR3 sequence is CASSAHSSDQETQYF. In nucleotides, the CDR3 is TGTGCCAGCAGCGCCCACTCTAGCGACCAAGAGACCCAGTACTTC. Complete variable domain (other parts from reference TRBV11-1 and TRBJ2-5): EAEVAQSPRYKITEKSQAVAFWCDPISGHATLYWYRQILGQGPELLVQFQDESVVDDSQLPKDRFSAERLKGVDSTLKIQPAELGDSAMYLCASSAHSSDQETQYFGPGTRLLVL.

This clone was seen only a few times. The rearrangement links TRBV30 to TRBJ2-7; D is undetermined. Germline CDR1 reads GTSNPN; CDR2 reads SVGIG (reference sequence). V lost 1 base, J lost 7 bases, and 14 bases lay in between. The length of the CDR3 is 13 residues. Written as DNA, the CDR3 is TGTGCCTGGAGTGGTCCCACCCTCCGGGAGCAGTACTTC. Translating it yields CAWSGPTLREQYF.